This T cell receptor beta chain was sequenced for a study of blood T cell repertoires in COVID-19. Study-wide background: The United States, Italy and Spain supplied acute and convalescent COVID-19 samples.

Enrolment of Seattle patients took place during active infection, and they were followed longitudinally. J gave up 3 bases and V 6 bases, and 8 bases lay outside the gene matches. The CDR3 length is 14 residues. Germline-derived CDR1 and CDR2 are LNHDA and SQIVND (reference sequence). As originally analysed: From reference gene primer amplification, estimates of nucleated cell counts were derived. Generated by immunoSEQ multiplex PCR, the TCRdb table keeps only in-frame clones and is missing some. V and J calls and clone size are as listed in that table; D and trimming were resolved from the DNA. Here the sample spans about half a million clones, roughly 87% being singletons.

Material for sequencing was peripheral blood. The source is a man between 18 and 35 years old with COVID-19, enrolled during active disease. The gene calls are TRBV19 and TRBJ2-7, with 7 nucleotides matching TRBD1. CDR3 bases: TGTGCCAGTAGCCTAACAGGGGATAGCTACGAGCAGTACTTC. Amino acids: CASSLTGDSYEQYF.